One and the same sample provided the 27 T cell receptor beta chains below, sequenced in a study of T cell repertoires in cytomegalovirus infection. TCRdb independently ran MiXCR on the reads; one entry per CDR3 protein. The sample gives hundreds of thousands of distinct CDR3 sequences, 20% to 30% of which show up once; less than 10% is in the top ten. Sequencing used CD8+ T cells from PBMCs. The receptors derive from a human donor in good health (CMV status not recorded). Some clones in this sample may be carry-over from other donors' samples.

This clonotype was found a few times. The gene calls are TRBV28 and TRBJ2-5; TRBD2 matches 10 bases. J was trimmed by 1 base and V by 4 bases; bases with no gene match: 3. The germline CDR1 and CDR2 sequences are MDHEN and SYDVKM. This CDR3 is 15 amino acids long. This CDR3 reads CASSWVAGGQETQYF. The CDR3 region has the DNA TGTGCCAGCAGTTGGGTAGCGGGGGGCCAAGAGACCCAGTACTTC.

The V call is TRBV7-4, the J call TRBJ2-7; unclear D gene. This CDR3 contains 12 residues. Germline CDR1 and CDR2: SGHVT and SQSDAQ. The CDR3, as DNA: TGTGCCAGCTGCTTAGATGCCTACGAGCAGTACGTC. This translates into CASCLDAYEQYV.

In this sample, this clonotype turned up a few times. This rearrangement joins TRBV2 to TRBJ2-7; 7 bases align to TRBD1. Per the germline V gene, CDR1 is SNHLY and CDR2 is FYNNEI. Germline trimming cut 5 bases from V and 6 bases from J; bases unmatched to any gene: 7. The CDR3 has 13 amino acids. CDR3 region: CASSPTGEGEQYF. CDR3 in DNA: TGTGCCAGCAGTCCCACAGGGGAAGGCGAGCAGTACTTC.

This clonotype has ten or more counts. The chain couples TRBV28 to TRBJ1-5; 8 bases align to TRBD1. After removal of 5 bases from V and 2 bases from J, the junction contained 5 bases not matched to a gene. CDR1 MDHEN and CDR2 SYDVKM come from the germline V gene. The CDR3 totals 15 residues. The CDR3 nucleotides are TGTGCCAGCAGTCCACGACAGGGGCGCAATCAGCCCCAGCATTTT. Protein sequence: CASSPRQGRNQPQHF. Together with reference TRBV28 and TRBJ1-5, the CDR3 gives the full variable domain: DVKVTQSSRYLVKRTGEKVFLECVQDMDHENMFWYRQDPGLGLRLIYFSYDVKMKEKGDIPEGYSVSREKKERFSLILESASTNQTSMYLCASSPRQGRNQPQHFGDGTRLSIL.

V is TRBV28 and J is TRBJ1-6; 9 nucleotides agree with TRBD1. The length of the CDR3 is 18 residues. Trimming cost V 4 bases and J 8 bases; bases outside gene matches: 15. CDR1 MDHEN and CDR2 SYDVKM come from the germline V gene. CDR3 nucleotide sequence: TGTGCCAGCAGTTCCCGGGACAGGGTCCTAGTATTGGATTCACCCCTCCACTTT. Amino acid sequence: CASSSRDRVLVLDSPLHF.

This clonotype was detected only a few times. The chain is built from TRBV27 and TRBJ1-1; 7 positions agree with TRBD1. This CDR3 has 14 residues. V was pared by 0 bases and J by 6 bases, with 4 bases of the junction left unmatched. Per the germline V gene, CDR1 is MNHEY and CDR2 is SMNVEV (reference sequence). CDR3 residues: CASSLSGTAAEAFF. CDR3 DNA: TGTGCCAGCAGTTTATCCGGGACAGCAGCTGAAGCTTTCTTT.

The chain joins TRBV20-1 to TRBJ1-2, with 7 positions matching TRBD1. V trimming: 6 bases; J trimming: 7 bases; junction bases outside the gene matches: 5. The CDR3 runs to 11 residues. CDR1 and CDR2 (germline): DFQATT, SNEGSKA (reference sequence). CDR3 region: CSAGTEGGYTF. The DNA of the CDR3 is TGCAGTGCCGGGACAGAAGGTGGCTACACCTTC.

This clonotype was detected ten times or more. The genes are TRBV7-6 and TRBJ1-4; a weak D match, TRBD1 (6 bases). Deletions cut 5 bases from V and 10 bases from J, with 11 bases between. This CDR3 is built from 12 residues. The V gene's germline CDR1 is SGHVS and CDR2 FNYEAQ. The chain's CDR3 is CASSPGGGKLFF. CDR3 bases: TGTGCCAGCAGCCCGGGAGGGGGAAAACTGTTTTTT.

The CDR3 coding sequence is TGTGCCAGCAGCCAAGATTGTCCGGGATACGAGCAGTACGTC. Translating gives CASSQDCPGYEQYV. This sequence joins TRBV3-1 and TRBJ2-7; the D gene is possibly TRBD2 (5 bases). Germline CDR1 reads LGHDT; CDR2 reads YNNKEL (reference sequence). V dropped 0 bases and J dropped 4 bases, with 10 bases sitting between them. CDR3 length equals 14 residues.

A word on this clonotype: The junction shows a germline mismatch at one end, possibly a read error. This chain connects TRBV5-1 to TRBJ2-7; D is unresolved. Germline V gene sequence: CDR1 SGHRS, CDR2 YFSETQ. The CDR3 loop spans 15 amino acids. In DNA, the CDR3 is TGCGCCAACAGCTCCCCCCAAGCGACATTCTACAAGCAGTACTTC. Its protein product is CANSSPQATFYKQYF.

The sample holds many counts of this clonotype. The chain combines TRBV7-2 with TRBJ1-5; TRBD1 matches 9 bases. The V gene end was trimmed by 3 bases and the J gene end by 6 bases; junction bases not matched to a gene: 3. The germline V gene encodes CDR1 SGHTA and CDR2 FQGNSA. CDR3 size: 14 residues. The CDR3 region is CASSLGQGSQPQHF. Written as DNA, the CDR3 is TGTGCCAGCAGCTTGGGACAGGGAAGTCAGCCCCAGCATTTT.

This clonotype was found once. The chain carries TRBV4-3 and TRBJ2-5, with a tentative D call TRBD2 (6 bases). V was pared by 1 base and J by 2 bases, with 26 bases between. The CDR3 is made up of 20 amino acids. Germline lookup yields CDR1 LGHNA and CDR2 YSLEER. The CDR3 region has the DNA TGCGCCAGCAGCCAAGCTAAATGGCTGACAGAGTCTCGGGGGCAAGAGACCCAGTACTTC. This sequence encodes CASSQAKWLTESRGQETQYF.

In the case of this clonotype: Given a much more abundant clone one base away, this may be a read error. This chain connects TRBV7-9 to TRBJ2-2; D not certain. The V gene lost 4 bases and the J gene lost 1 base, with 16 bases spanning the gap. CDR3 length: 17 residues. In germline, CDR1 is SEHNR, CDR2 FQNEAQ (reference sequence). The CDR3 region is CASSSRTASWNTGELFF. The CDR3 nucleotides read TGTGCCAGCAGCTCACGGACGGCTTCATGGAACACCGGGGAGCTGTTTTTT. Combining the CDR3 with reference TRBV7-9 and TRBJ2-2 gives the whole variable domain DTGVSQNPRHKITKRGQNVTFRCDPISEHNRLYWYRQTLGQGPEFLTYFQNEAQLEKSRLLSDRFSAERPKGSFSTLEIQRTEQGDSAMYLCASSSRTASWNTGELFFGEGSRLTVL.

A word on this clonotype: A much larger clonotype is one base distant, so this may be a read error. CDR3 loop: CSAKAWRDNTGELFF. The CDR3 bases are TGCAGTGCTAAAGCCTGGAGGGATAACACCGGGGAGCTGTTTTTT. This chain uses TRBV20-1 with TRBJ2-2, with D possibly being TRBD2 (6 bases). Germline-derived CDR1 and CDR2 are DFQATT and SNEGSKA (reference sequence). The CDR3 is made up of 15 amino acids. Trimming removed 4 bases at V and 2 bases at J, with 14 bases between.

The rearrangement joins TRBV15 to TRBJ2-1, with 10 bases that match TRBD2. Germline CDR1 reads LNHNV; CDR2 reads YYDKDF (reference sequence). The CDR3 extends over 15 amino acids. V gave up 4 bases and J gave up 4 bases; unmatched junction bases: 4. The DNA of the CDR3 is TGTGCCACCAGCATAAGCGGGGGGGTTTACAATGAGCAGTTCTTC. Translated, it gives CATSISGGVYNEQFF.

The rearrangement uses TRBV28 and TRBJ1-2; D not resolved. Germline CDR1 is MDHEN and CDR2 is SYDVKM. Trimming shortened V by 3 bases and J by 4 bases, and 15 bases separated the two germline ends. This CDR3 comprises 15 residues. The CDR3 loop reads CASSFKGRLTYGYTF. In DNA, the CDR3 is TGTGCCAGCAGTTTCAAGGGCAGGTTAACCTATGGCTACACCTTC.

This clonotype came up a few times. The rearrangement joins TRBV12-5 to TRBJ2-5; 9 bases map to TRBD1. CDR1 and CDR2 (germline): LGHNT, FRNRAP. Unmatched junction bases numbered 1, after V lost 2 bases and J lost 0 bases. This CDR3 is built from 15 residues. The CDR3 loop reads CASGLWTGDQETQYF. As DNA, the CDR3 is TGTGCTAGTGGTTTGTGGACAGGGGACCAAGAGACCCAGTACTTC. The full variable domain, in which reference TRBV12-5 and TRBJ2-5 provide the parts outside the CDR3, is DARVTQTPRHKVTEMGQEVTMRCQPILGHNTVFWYRQTMMQGLELLAYFRNRAPLDDSGMPKDRFSAEMPDATLATLKIQPSEPRDSAVYFCASGLWTGDQETQYFGPGTRLLVL.

The chain links TRBV6-6 to TRBJ2-1, with D perhaps TRBD2 (7 bases). The CDR3 is 14 residues long. Trimming stripped 6 bases from V and 7 bases from J, with 16 bases between. Per the germline V gene, CDR1 is MNHNY and CDR2 is SVGAGI (reference sequence). The CDR3 coding sequence is TGTGCCAGCAGGCTCCGAGGGGGGGGAAATGAGCAGTTCTTC. Encoded protein: CASRLRGGGNEQFF.

This clonotype was observed a handful of times. The gene calls are TRBV6-5 and TRBJ2-3, with 11 bases fitting TRBD2. After removal of 5 bases from V and 2 bases from J, the junction contained 6 bases not matched to a gene. This CDR3 has 16 amino acids. Germline V lookup: CDR1 MNHEY, CDR2 SVGAGI. DNA for the CDR3: TGTGCCAGCAGTCGAACTAGCGGGGGATTCACAGATACGCAGTATTTT. Its translation is CASSRTSGGFTDTQYF.

In this sample, this clonotype turned up a few times. The chain links TRBV7-3 to TRBJ2-2; D remains ambiguous. The germline gives CDR1 SGHTA, CDR2 FQGTGA. The CDR3 runs 13 residues. V was trimmed by 5 bases and J by 6 bases, leaving 10 bases between them. The CDR3 DNA sequence: TGTGCCAGCAGCCCCCCGGGTCCCGGGGAGCTGTTTTTT. This gives the protein CASSPPGPGELFF.

The CDR3 sequence: CSVDDLKTSGGGDEQFF. CDR3 coding DNA: TGCAGCGTTGATGATTTGAAGACTAGCGGGGGCGGGGATGAGCAGTTCTTC. The V and J genes are TRBV29-1 and TRBJ2-1; TRBD2 agrees at 12 bases. V lost 3 bases and J lost 8; bases outside the gene matches: 14. This CDR3 is 17 amino acids long. Germline values: CDR1 SQVTM, CDR2 ANQGSEA.

This clonotype has just a few counts. V gene TRBV20-1 combines with J gene TRBJ1-5; no clear D. Germline-derived CDR1 and CDR2 are DFQATT and SNEGSKA (reference sequence). CDR3 length: 15 residues. Trimming removed 5 bases at V and 1 base at J, with 15 bases between. The CDR3 DNA reads as TGCAGTGCTGTAGCGGACGACCGGAGCAATCAGCCCCAGCATTTT. Translated: CSAVADDRSNQPQHF.

V usage is TRBV29-1 and J usage is TRBJ1-1; D is possibly TRBD1 (5 bases). V lost 7 bases, J lost 1 base, and 13 bases lay in between. This CDR3 comprises 13 residues. Germline lookup yields CDR1 SQVTM and CDR2 ANQGSEA. Written as DNA, the CDR3 is TGCAGCGGGGGACCACCAGGGAACACTGAAGCTTTCTTT. Its translation: CSGGPPGNTEAFF. The whole variable domain, filled in from reference TRBV29-1 and TRBJ1-1, reads SAVISQKPSRDICQRGTSLTIQCQVDSQVTMMFWYRQQPGQSLTLIATANQGSEATYESGFVIDKFPISRPNLTFSTLTVSNMSPEDSSIYLCSGGPPGNTEAFFGQGTRLTVV.

This clonotype was seen a few times. A read error may produce the germline difference seen at one junction end. This rearrangement joins TRBV15 to TRBJ2-1, with unresolved D. This CDR3 spans 11 amino acids. Germline-derived CDR1 and CDR2 are LNHNV and YYDKDF (reference sequence). This chain's CDR3 is CVTSRGYEQFF. CDR3 in DNA: TGTGTCACCAGCAGAGGCTATGAGCAGTTCTTC.

The chain recombines TRBV29-1 with TRBJ2-1; no definite D call. Trimming removed 3 bases from V and 7 bases from J, with 16 bases in between. CDR1 SQVTM and CDR2 ANQGSEA come from the germline V gene. CDR3 length: 14 residues. DNA for the CDR3: TGCAGCGTTGAGGCCAGCACCGGATGGAATGAGCAGTTCTTC. As protein: CSVEASTGWNEQFF.

A few counts support this clonotype. V gene TRBV10-3 combines with J gene TRBJ1-1; D unresolved. The ends were cut back, 3 bases at V and 1 base at J, with 6 bases in the middle. Germline V gene sequence: CDR1 ENHRY, CDR2 SYGVKD. The CDR3 contains 13 residues. As DNA, the CDR3 is TGTGCCATCAGTGAAGTCCCGAACACTGAAGCTTTCTTT. It yields the protein CAISEVPNTEAFF.

The rearrangement links TRBV15 to TRBJ2-7; 11 nucleotides line up with TRBD1. This CDR3 contains 14 residues. J lost 3 bases, V lost 5 bases, and 3 bases had no gene match. The germline V gene encodes CDR1 LNHNV and CDR2 YYDKDF (reference sequence). CDR3 nucleotides: TGTGCCACCAGCCCGGGACAGGGGGACTACGAGCAGTACTTC. The encoded protein is CATSPGQGDYEQYF.